This T cell receptor (beta chain) emerged from a study of T cell responses to AZD1222 COVID-19 vaccine. Study-wide results and limits: Reportedly, nearly half the spike-specific TCRs target unmutated variant regions. Most donors were white British and more were female, and clonal diversity was possibly underestimated.

The analysis combined second doses at about 4 or about 12 weeks. This CDR3 spans 14 amino acids. Looked up from germline, CDR1 is SEHNR and CDR2 is FQNEAQ (reference sequence). Trimming left V 5 bases short and J 3 bases short, with 10 bases between. This clone has only one observation. Its specificity is unknown. Generated by immunoSEQ multiplex PCR, the TCRdb table keeps only in-frame clones and is missing some. The top ten hold 4.5% to 5.5% of the sample, which has around 110,000 clones, about 85% seen once. This chain uses TRBV7-9 with TRBJ1-4, with D maybe TRBD1 (6 bases). The sequence derives from an adult who received the AZD1222 COVID-19 vaccine. Material: peripheral blood, obtained 28 days after the second AZD1222 dose. The CDR3 region is CASSPQGANEKLFF. DNA for the CDR3: TGTGCCAGCAGCCCACAGGGAGCTAATGAAAAACTGTTTTTT.